A single T cell receptor beta chain is shown here with its context. The germline V gene has CDR1 SGHRS and CDR2 YFSETQ. The CDR3 is made up of 16 amino acids. The ends lost 5 bases at V and 7 bases at J; junction bases unmatched: 12. The data originate from a study of blood T cell repertoires in COVID-19. About the research overall: Researchers got acute and convalescent COVID-19 samples from the United States, Italy and Spain. In each case, the material was cDNA or gDNA derived from T cells, B-cell-depleted T cells, or PBMCs.

Seattle patient enrollment occurred during active infection, with longitudinal follow-up thereafter. In the authors' workflow: Nucleated cell counts were estimated from reference gene primer amplification. The protocol was immunoSEQ multiplex PCR, while the TCRdb copy is restricted to in-frame clones and leaves out a portion. V and J calls and clone size follow that table, whereas D and trimming were derived from the DNA. This table has about 250,000 clones, approximately 85% appearing once. The receptor's source is a woman of 80 years or more with COVID-19, enrolled during active disease. The source material was peripheral blood. This chain joins TRBV5-1 and TRBJ2-5, with 12 nucleotides matching TRBD1. CDR3 nucleotides: TGCGCCAGCAGTCCGGTGCGGGACAGGGGGCCTCGGACCCAGTACTTC. Its translation is CASSPVRDRGPRTQYF.